The 26 T cell receptor beta chains below come from one sample, sequenced in a study of T-cell reconstitution after alpha-beta-depleted transplantation in children. Unique molecular identifiers were used in preparing the TCRbeta library. TCRdb ran MiXCR on the PCR reads and lists one entry per CDR3 protein. The sample contains 400,000 to 500,000 distinct CDR3 sequences, about a tenth of which appear only once. The sample consisted of PBMCs from the stem cell graft donor, taken from the stem cell graft. Source of these receptors: a human donor who donated a stem cell graft to a child with acute myeloid leukemia.

This clonotype was counted many times. The genes are TRBV9 and TRBJ2-1, with 11 nucleotides matching TRBD2. The germline V gene has CDR1 SGDLS and CDR2 YYNGEE. Trimming at V came to 0 bases and at J to 7 bases, leaving 3 bases not matched to a gene. CDR3 size: 15 residues. The DNA for the CDR3 is TGTGCCAGCAGCGTAGTAGCGGGAGGGCCTAATGAGCAGTTCTTC. This encodes CASSVVAGGPNEQFF.

This clonotype was seen a few times. The V call is TRBV29-1, the J call TRBJ1-1; D gene uncertain. V lost 6 bases and J lost 2, with 13 bases in between. CDR3 length equals 13 residues. Germline V gives CDR1 SQVTM, CDR2 ANQGSEA. The CDR3 reads CSVVHRTNTEAFF. The DNA for the CDR3 is TGCAGCGTCGTACACCGGACCAACACTGAAGCTTTCTTT.

This clonotype was picked up many times. The chain recombines TRBV29-1 with TRBJ2-5; D possibly corresponds to TRBD2 (5 bases). The CDR3 spans 12 residues. V gave up 3 bases and J gave up 3 bases, with 8 bases separating them. Germline V gene lookup returns CDR1 SQVTM and CDR2 ANQGSEA. This chain's CDR3 is CSVERGKETQYF. CDR3 sequence (DNA): TGCAGCGTTGAGCGAGGGAAAGAGACCCAGTACTTC.

This clonotype was detected only a few times. This chain uses TRBV7-2 with TRBJ2-7; perhaps TRBD2 as D (7 bases). V was trimmed by 2 bases and J by 4 bases, leaving 15 bases between them. CDR1 and CDR2 (germline): SGHTA, FQGNSA. The CDR3 has 15 amino acids. The CDR3 here is CASSLNGGGQYEQYV. The CDR3 DNA is TGTGCCAGCAGCTTAAATGGGGGGGGGCAATACGAGCAGTACGTC.

The chain has TRBV27 and TRBJ2-2; D unresolved. Trimming took 3 bases from V and 5 from J, leaving 13 bases between them. CDR1 MNHEY and CDR2 SMNVEV come from the germline V gene (reference sequence). The CDR3 has 15 amino acids. The CDR3 DNA is TGTGCCAGCAGTTTGGATCGGCAGAGAACCGGGGAGCTGTTTTTT. This codes for CASSLDRQRTGELFF.

This clonotype was observed a few times. V usage is TRBV20-1 and J usage is TRBJ2-3, with TRBD2 matching 12 bases. Germline V gene lookup returns CDR1 DFQATT and CDR2 SNEGSKA (reference sequence). The CDR3 covers 14 residues. V dropped 5 bases and J dropped 7; count of bases not matched to a gene: 7. CDR3 in amino acids: CSALLAGGVNTQYF. In nucleotides, the CDR3 is TGCAGTGCTCTTCTAGCGGGGGGGGTAAATACGCAGTATTTT.

This clonotype appeared many times. V is TRBV20-1 and J is TRBJ2-5; D is uncertain. CDR3 length: 13 amino acids. The germline V and J ends were trimmed by 3 bases and 7 bases, with 15 bases remaining between them. Germline CDR1 DFQATT, CDR2 SNEGSKA (reference sequence). The CDR3 DNA reads TGCAGTGCTAGTCCGCGGCTAGGTGGGACCCAGTACTTC. Translation gives CSASPRLGGTQYF.

The sample holds a few counts of this clonotype. This chain joins TRBV7-9 and TRBJ1-2, with D unclear. This CDR3 comprises 13 residues. Germline CDR1 SEHNR, CDR2 FQNEAQ (reference sequence). Trimming left V 3 bases short and J 7 bases short, with 12 bases between. In DNA, the CDR3 is TGTGCCAGCAGCTTCGACAAAGTCTCTGGCTACACCTTC. Encoded protein: CASSFDKVSGYTF.

This clonotype has a count of ten or more. This chain uses TRBV20-1 with TRBJ1-5; no definite D call. Germline V lookup: CDR1 DFQATT, CDR2 SNEGSKA (reference sequence). The CDR3 has 14 amino acids. Trimming took off 0 bases at V and 5 bases at J, with 11 bases between the two ends. Here the CDR3 reads CSARDSIGDQPQHF. CDR3 bases: TGCAGTGCTAGAGATTCGATCGGGGATCAGCCCCAGCATTTT.

This chain connects TRBV12-3 or TRBV12-4 to TRBJ1-5; the D is unclear. The length of the CDR3 is 13 residues. Trimming left V 0 bases short and J 6 bases short, with 6 bases between. The CDR3 nucleotides read TGTGCCAGCAGTTTAGCTACAACTCAGCCCCAGCATTTT. Protein sequence: CASSLATTQPQHF.

The chain recombines TRBV12-3 or TRBV12-4 with TRBJ1-1; D is ambiguous. Trimming removed 6 bases at V and 1 base at J, with 15 bases between. This CDR3 contains 15 residues. The CDR3, as DNA: TGTGCCAGCAGCCGACGATTTTTTAGGAACACTGAAGCTTTCTTT. Translation: CASSRRFFRNTEAFF.

The chain uses TRBV24-1 and TRBJ2-5; 9 bases line up with TRBD2. The CDR3 sequence is 15 residues long. V was pared by 3 bases and J by 5 bases, with 6 bases of the junction left unmatched. Germline V gives CDR1 KGHDR, CDR2 SFDVKD. The CDR3 protein is CATSDGTSSAETQYF. Written as DNA, the CDR3 is TGTGCCACCAGTGATGGGACTAGCAGTGCGGAGACCCAGTACTTC.

This clonotype has ten or more counts. The rearrangement joins TRBV7-2 to TRBJ2-7; no firm D call. The length of the CDR3 is 14 residues. V was pared by 2 bases and J by 6 bases, with 14 bases between. Germline V gene data show CDR1 as SGHTA and CDR2 as FQGNSA. The DNA for the CDR3 is TGTGCCAGCAGCTTATTTCATACCTGGGGCGAGCAGTACTTC. Protein product: CASSLFHTWGEQYF.

This clonotype was observed many times. The germline gene is not matched at one end of the junction; a read error may be the cause. The V gene is TRBV12-3 or TRBV12-4, the J gene TRBJ2-6; D is possibly TRBD2 (6 bases). This CDR3 is built from 15 residues. CDR3 bases: TGCGCCAGCAGCACCCGGGGGTCTGGGGCCAACGTCCTGACTTTC. This gives the protein CASSTRGSGANVLTF.

The V call is TRBV27, the J call TRBJ1-2; D is possibly TRBD1 (6 bases). The CDR3 has 13 amino acids. V gave up 8 bases and J gave up 5 bases, with 15 bases separating them. From germline, CDR1 is MNHEY and CDR2 SMNVEV (reference sequence). In nucleotides, the CDR3 is TGTGCCAGCTGGGGGGCGCCGAGGTATGGCTACACCTTC. It encodes CASWGAPRYGYTF.

This chain joins TRBV30 and TRBJ1-5; TRBD1 aligns across 7 bases. CDR1 and CDR2 from the germline V gene are GTSNPN and SVGIG (reference sequence). This CDR3 has 13 amino acids. V trimming: 1 base; J trimming: 4 bases; junction bases outside the gene matches: 1. CDR3 region: CAWSAQGNQPQHF. In DNA form, the CDR3 reads TGTGCCTGGAGTGCACAGGGGAATCAGCCCCAGCATTTT.

This clonotype was seen more than once but under ten times. The chain recombines TRBV4-1 with TRBJ2-1, with TRBD2 matching over 13 bases. Germline lookup yields CDR1 MGHRA and CDR2 YSYEKL. The CDR3 is made up of 16 amino acids. Unmatched junction bases numbered 6, after V lost 3 bases and J lost 7 bases. Written as DNA, the CDR3 is TGCGCCAGCAGCCATGGGACTAGCGGGAAGACGAATGAGCAGTTCTTC. It encodes CASSHGTSGKTNEQFF.

The chain couples TRBV2 to TRBJ2-7; tentatively, D is TRBD1 (6 bases). The CDR3 has 13 residues. The germline gives CDR1 SNHLY, CDR2 FYNNEI. Trimming shortened V by 7 bases and J by 6 bases, and 16 bases separated the two germline ends. The CDR3 is CASTPRGNGEQYV. CDR3 in DNA: TGTGCCAGCACTCCCAGGGGAAATGGCGAGCAGTACGTC.

This clonotype was recorded a few times. This rearrangement joins TRBV10-3 to TRBJ1-2, with D perhaps TRBD1 (6 bases). Germline CDR1 is ENHRY and CDR2 is SYGVKD. The CDR3 loop spans 18 amino acids. V lost 1 base and J lost 7, with 25 bases in between. The CDR3 DNA follows: TGTGCCATCAGTGAGTTCCCCTCGAATACAGGGTGGGCCGTTGGCTACACCTTC. Its translation is CAISEFPSNTGWAVGYTF.

This sequence joins TRBV5-6 and TRBJ1-1; maybe TRBD1 (5 bases). Per germline, CDR1 SGHDT and CDR2 YYEEEE. The V and J ends lost 0 bases and 6 bases respectively, with 9 bases between them. This CDR3 region has 13 residues. CDR3 region: CASSLAGGAEAFF. For the CDR3, the DNA is TGTGCCAGCAGCTTGGCTGGGGGAGCTGAAGCTTTCTTT.

V and J are TRBV7-9 and TRBJ1-1, with D maybe TRBD1 (6 bases). Looked up from germline, CDR1 is SEHNR and CDR2 is FQNEAQ (reference sequence). The CDR3 has 16 amino acids. Trimming took 5 bases from V and 1 from J, leaving 17 bases between them. The DNA of the CDR3 is TGTGCCAGCAGCCTGCGTATAACAGGGACGAACACTGAAGCTTTCTTT. It specifies CASSLRITGTNTEAFF.

The rearrangement uses TRBV29-1 and TRBJ2-7; the D is unclear. V was trimmed by 2 bases and J by 3 bases, leaving 14 bases between them. The CDR3 has 14 amino acids. Per germline, CDR1 SQVTM and CDR2 ANQGSEA. Here the CDR3 DNA reads TGCAGCGTTGAATGCCTCAGTTTAGTCTACGAGCAGTACTTC. Translated, it gives CSVECLSLVYEQYF.

In nucleotides, the CDR3 is TGTGCCAGCAGAACCGGGACAGCGAACAAAAACATTCAGTACTTC. It specifies CASRTGTANKNIQYF. The chain carries TRBV6-1 and TRBJ2-4, with 7 bases that match TRBD1. V lost 6 bases, J lost 3 bases, and 8 bases stayed unmatched. This CDR3 has 15 amino acids. Germline V gives CDR1 MNHNS, CDR2 SASEGT.

This clonotype showed up just once. The chain carries TRBV20-1 and TRBJ2-7; D ambiguous. Germline V gene sequence: CDR1 DFQATT, CDR2 SNEGSKA (reference sequence). V dropped 2 bases and J dropped 3 bases, with 8 bases sitting between them. This CDR3 is 12 amino acids long. The CDR3 region has the DNA TGCAGTGCTAGAACCAGAGGCTACGAGCAGTACTTC. Residues: CSARTRGYEQYF.

The chain carries TRBV7-8 and TRBJ2-7, with D uncertain. V was pared by 2 bases and J by 5 bases, with 10 bases between. Per the germline V gene, CDR1 is SGHVS and CDR2 is FQNEAQ. The CDR3 totals 13 residues. The CDR3 DNA reads TGTGCCAGCAGCTTAACTCCCCCTGACGAGCAGTACGTC. Protein product: CASSLTPPDEQYV.

The chain joins TRBV15 to TRBJ2-7; maybe TRBD2 (6 bases). V gave up 0 bases and J gave up 6 bases, with 12 bases separating them. This CDR3 is 14 amino acids long. Germline V gene lookup returns CDR1 LNHNV and CDR2 YYDKDF (reference sequence). CDR3 in DNA: TGTGCCACCAGCAGAGAGGGAGGTTTGGGCGAGCAGTACTTC. This codes for CATSREGGLGEQYF. The variable domain in full, completed from reference TRBV15 and TRBJ2-7, reads DAMVIQNPRYQVTQFGKPVTLSCSQTLNHNVMYWYQQKSSQAPKLLFHYYDKDFNNEADTPDNFQSRRPNTSFCFLDIRSPGLGDTAMYLCATSREGGLGEQYFGPGTRLTVT.